A selection of T cell receptor beta chains follows, all from one sample in a study of cytomegalovirus exposure and HLA in healthy donors. Clones were read by immunoSEQ multiplex PCR, and TCRdb kept only the in-frame ones, dropping some. The table has under 200,000 clones, around 79% seen once; the top ten hold around 3.1%. The sample taken for sequencing was PBMCs. Every receptor here comes from a woman in her thirties or forties in good health and CMV-seronegative. CDR3s include the opening cysteine and the closing phenylalanine or tryptophan. Each record gives: D gene, V gene, CDR3 length, clone size, J gene, CDR3 protein, CDR3 DNA. D genes are given only for firm matches. For some rows the clone size is stated as once, few or many, or as a class when expanded; others skip it.

.	TRBV19	16	.	TRBJ2-1	CASSRYLERPNNEQFF	TGTGCCAGTAGTAGGTACCTAGAGCGTCCGAACAATGAGCAGTTCTTC
.	TRBV11-2	15	.	TRBJ1-4	CASSLKVATNEKLFF	TGTGCCAGCAGCTTAAAAGTAGCAACTAATGAAAAACTGTTTTTT
.	TRBV2	13	few	TRBJ2-5	CASSSGDGETQYF	TGTGCCAGCAGTTCAGGGGACGGGGAGACCCAGTACTTC
.	TRBV5-1	14	.	TRBJ2-1	CASTSLALTNEQFF	TGCGCCAGCACTAGCCTAGCGCTCACCAATGAGCAGTTCTTC
.	TRBV7-6	14	.	TRBJ1-1	CASSSRDFGTEAFF	TGTGCCAGCAGCAGCCGGGACTTTGGAACTGAAGCTTTCTTT
TRBD2	TRBV11-2	16	.	TRBJ2-5	CASSLGSSGGRETQYF	TGTGCCAGCAGCTTAGGCTCTAGCGGGGGTCGGGAGACCCAGTACTTC
TRBD2	TRBV2	16	.	TRBJ2-5	CASTGASGGAGETQYF	TGTGCCAGCACCGGGGCTAGCGGGGGGGCTGGGGAGACCCAGTACTTC
.	TRBV5-1	15	.	TRBJ2-5	CASSLVPYSPETQYF	TGCGCCAGCAGCTTGGTTCCTTACTCCCCAGAGACCCAGTACTTC
.	TRBV28	8	.	TRBJ2-7	CASGERYF	TGTGCCAGCGGGGAGAGGTACTTC
.	TRBV7-9	16	.	TRBJ2-3	CASSLVQGRVTDTQYF	TGTGCCAGCAGCTTAGTCCAGGGGAGGGTGACAGATACGCAGTATTTT
TRBD1	TRBV18	15	.	TRBJ2-1	CASSPSGGIINEQFF	TGTGCCAGCTCACCGTCAGGGGGCATTATCAATGAGCAGTTCTTC
TRBD1	TRBV11-2	16	.	TRBJ1-6	CASSLEGQGLGLPLHF	TGTGCCAGCAGCTTAGAGGGACAGGGTCTTGGATTACCCCTCCACTTT
TRBD2	TRBV6-5	15	.	TRBJ2-3	CASSRTSGRPDTQYF	TGTGCCAGCAGTAGGACTAGCGGGAGACCAGATACGCAGTATTTT
.	TRBV4-1	16	.	TRBJ1-6	CASSQSIYGRYSPLHF	TGCGCCAGCAGCCAATCCATCTATGGGAGGTATTCACCCCTCCACTTT
TRBD1	TRBV19	16	.	TRBJ2-7	CASSIHLRGPFYEQYF	TGTGCCAGTAGTATCCACCTCAGGGGGCCTTTCTACGAGCAGTACTTC
.	TRBV2	17	.	TRBJ2-7	CASSGGNRNSLTYEQYF	TGTGCCAGCAGTGGGGGAAACAGGAACTCGTTAACCTACGAGCAGTACTTC
.	TRBV19	16	.	TRBJ1-4	CASSISPGGANEKLFF	TGTGCCAGTAGTATTTCCCCTGGAGGGGCAAATGAAAAACTGTTTTTT
TRBD1	TRBV6-6	15	few	TRBJ2-7	CASSYGQGSSYEQYF	TGTGCCAGCAGTTACGGACAGGGTTCCTCCTACGAGCAGTACTTC
TRBD1	TRBV19	14	.	TRBJ1-5	CASNMDRVNQPQHF	TGTGCCAGTAACATGGACAGGGTTAATCAGCCCCAGCATTTT
TRBD1	TRBV6-5	14	once	TRBJ2-3	CASTMDRGSDTQYF	TGTGCCAGCACTATGGACAGGGGGTCAGATACGCAGTATTTT
.	TRBV7-2	13	.	TRBJ2-2	CASSSSHTGELFF	TGTGCCAGCAGCTCTTCCCACACCGGGGAGCTGTTTTTT
.	TRBV7-9	14	.	TRBJ1-6	CASSRGSGNSPLHF	TGTGCCAGCAGCAGAGGGTCGGGTAATTCACCCCTCCACTTT
TRBD1	TRBV4-1	15	.	TRBJ2-3	CASSQVGTGTDTQYF	TGCGCCAGCAGCCAGGTGGGGACAGGCACAGATACGCAGTATTTT
TRBD1	TRBV19	14	.	TRBJ1-3	CASTRQGAGNTIYF	TGTGCCAGTACCAGACAGGGAGCTGGAAACACCATATATTTT
TRBD1	TRBV18	15	.	TRBJ1-1	CASSPYQQGDTEAFF	TGTGCCAGCTCACCTTACCAGCAGGGGGACACTGAAGCTTTCTTT
TRBD2	TRBV7-9	13	.	TRBJ2-2	CASSWRGIGELFF	TGTGCCAGCAGCTGGCGGGGGATCGGGGAGCTGTTTTTT
.	TRBV6-5	14	.	TRBJ2-1	CASSEPGAYNEQFF	TGTGCCAGCAGTGAACCGGGGGCCTACAATGAGCAGTTCTTC
TRBD1	TRBV12-5	16	once	TRBJ1-5	CASGPGDRVGNQPQHF	TGTGCTAGTGGCCCGGGGGACAGGGTGGGCAATCAGCCCCAGCATTTT
.	TRBV6-5	13	.	TRBJ1-1	CASSPDSDLEAFF	TGTGCCAGCAGCCCCGACAGCGACCTTGAAGCTTTCTTT
.	TRBV7-9	14	.	TRBJ2-7	CASSFSQMSHEQYF	TGTGCCAGCAGCTTTAGTCAAATGTCCCACGAGCAGTACTTC
TRBD1	TRBV18	14	once	TRBJ2-7	CASSPPGQVYEQYF	TGTGCCAGCTCACCTCCGGGACAGGTCTACGAGCAGTACTTC
TRBD1	TRBV19	14	.	TRBJ2-3	CASSIQGGTDTQYF	TGTGCCAGTAGTATACAGGGGGGCACAGATACGCAGTATTTT
.	TRBV10-1	13	.	TRBJ2-2	CASREQSTGELFF	TGCGCCAGCAGAGAACAGAGCACCGGGGAGCTGTTTTTT
.	TRBV5-1	13	.	TRBJ1-2	CASSNGTIGGYTF	TGCGCCAGCAGCAACGGGACAATCGGCGGCTACACCTTC
.	TRBV19	16	few	TRBJ1-1	CASSMYSSLRSTEAFF	TGTGCCAGTAGTATGTACTCATCTCTGAGGAGCACTGAAGCTTTCTTT
TRBD2	TRBV6-6	13	.	TRBJ2-7	CASSPSGSYEQYF	TGTGCCAGCAGCCCTAGCGGATCCTACGAGCAGTACTTC
.	TRBV25-1	13	.	TRBJ2-2	CATREGLIGELFF	TGTGCCACCAGAGAAGGTCTAATCGGGGAGCTGTTTTTT
.	TRBV21-1	15	.	TRBJ2-7	CASSSGDRGRWEQYF	TGTGCCAGCAGCTCGGGGGACAGGGGGCGTTGGGAGCAGTACTTC
.	TRBV7-9	13	.	TRBJ2-3	CASSFQGTDTQYF	TGTGCCAGCAGCTTCCAGGGCACAGATACGCAGTATTTT
TRBD2	TRBV5-1	17	.	TRBJ2-1	CASSLSTSGGATDEQFF	TGCGCCAGCAGCTTGAGTACTAGCGGGGGGGCAACGGATGAGCAGTTCTTC
.	TRBV10-3	14	.	TRBJ2-7	CAITDELRGYEQYF	TGTGCCATCACCGACGAGTTACGGGGCTACGAGCAGTACTTC
.	TRBV4-1	16	.	TRBJ2-7	CASSSQTRRETYEQYF	TGCGCCAGCAGCTCTCAGACCCGGCGGGAAACCTACGAGCAGTACTTC